The clone carrying this T cell receptor beta chain has ten or more counts. What it binds is unknown. This sample is part of a study of Graves' ophthalmopathy and Graves' hyperthyroidism. Amplification of TCR beta CDR3 regions used RNA transcripts. HTBI primers were used in a first-round RT-PCR, which preceded a second-round multiplex PCR. TCRdb ran MiXCR on the multiplex PCR reads and lists one entry per CDR3 protein. Seen here are 300,000 to 500,000 distinct CDR3 sequences, approximately 15% observed once, and the top ten hold approximately 7%. Study results and limitations: Among expanded thyroid clonotypes above 0.001 frequency, most also occurred in blood.

CDR1 is MNHNS, CDR2 SASEGT, per germline. The CDR3 has 13 amino acids. Trimming removed 2 bases from V and 5 bases from J, with 10 bases in between. The study recruited hyperthyroidism patients aged 18 to 65 who were newly diagnosed, under 2 months' duration. The study excluded patients with other autoimmune diseases, uncontrolled infections, pregnancy or lactation. The clonotype comes from a woman in her late teens or twenties with stable Graves' hyperthyroidism. This chain connects TRBV6-1 to TRBJ2-7; no firm D call. Sequencing was performed on peripheral blood. As DNA, the CDR3 is TGTGCCAGCAGTGAACTACGGGCGGACGAGCAGTACGTC. Its translation: CASSELRADEQYV.